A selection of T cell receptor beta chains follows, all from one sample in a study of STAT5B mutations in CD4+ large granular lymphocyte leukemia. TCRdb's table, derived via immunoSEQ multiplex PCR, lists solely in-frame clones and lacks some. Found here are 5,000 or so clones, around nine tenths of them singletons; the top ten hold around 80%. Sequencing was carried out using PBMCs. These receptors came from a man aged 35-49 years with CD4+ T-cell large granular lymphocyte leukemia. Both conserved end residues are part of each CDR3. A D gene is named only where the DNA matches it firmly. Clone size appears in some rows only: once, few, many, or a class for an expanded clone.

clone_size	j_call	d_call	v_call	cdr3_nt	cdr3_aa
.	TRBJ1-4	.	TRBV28	TGTGCCAGCAGTTTCCCCTGGGAAAAACTGTTTTTT	CASSFPWEKLFF
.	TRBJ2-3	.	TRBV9	TGTGCCAGCAGCGTCGGTAGCGGCACAGATACGCAGTATTTT	CASSVGSGTDTQYF
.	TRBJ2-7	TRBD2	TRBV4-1	TGCGCCAGCAGAGGGACTAGCGGGGGCAGCTACGAGCAGTACTTC	CASRGTSGGSYEQYF
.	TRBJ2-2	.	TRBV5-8	TGTGCCAGCAGCTTCGGGACGTCCGACACCGGGGAGCTGTTTTTT	CASSFGTSDTGELFF
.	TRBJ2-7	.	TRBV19	TGTGCCAGTAGTCCAAGAAGGAGCTCCTACGAGCAGTACTTC	CASSPRRSSYEQYF
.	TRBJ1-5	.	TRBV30	TGTGCCTGGAGCAGTACTGAGGGGGTACAGCCCCAGCATTTT	CAWSSTEGVQPQHF
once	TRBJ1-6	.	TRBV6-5	TGTGCCAGCAGTTACTACGGTGGCTCCTATAATTCACCCCTCCACTTT	CASSYYGGSYNSPLHF
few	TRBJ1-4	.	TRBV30	TGTGCCTGGAGCAATCCCCGGGGACCTAATGAAAAACTGTTTTTT	CAWSNPRGPNEKLFF
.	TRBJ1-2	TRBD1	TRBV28	TGTGCCAGCAGATGGGACAGGGACTATGGCTACACCTTC	CASRWDRDYGYTF
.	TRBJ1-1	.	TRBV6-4	TGTGCCAGCAGTGACAATGGCGGGAACACTGAAGCTTTCTTT	CASSDNGGNTEAFF
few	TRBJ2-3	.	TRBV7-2	TGTGCCAGCAGCCGCTCGGCGGGGGCACGGGCAGATACGCAGTATTTT	CASSRSAGARADTQYF
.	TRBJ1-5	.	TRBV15	TGTGCCACCAGCAGAGATAGAGGCCAAGGCGGCAATCAGCCCCAGCATTTT	CATSRDRGQGGNQPQHF
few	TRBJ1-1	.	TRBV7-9	TGTGCCAGCTTCGAACAAGGCATGAACACTGAAGCTTTCTTT	CASFEQGMNTEAFF
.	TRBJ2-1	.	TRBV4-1	TGCGCCAGCAGCCAAGGAGTAGGCACCACTTACAATGAGCAGTTCTTC	CASSQGVGTTYNEQFF
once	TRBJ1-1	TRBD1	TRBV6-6	TGTGCCAGCAGTAGGTCCGGGACAGTTTTGGGGGCTTTCTTT	CASSRSGTVLGAFF
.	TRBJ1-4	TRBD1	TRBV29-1	TGCAGCGTTGATACCGGACAGGTTAATGAAAAACTGTTTTTT	CSVDTGQVNEKLFF
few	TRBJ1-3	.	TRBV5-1	TGCGCCAGCAGCTTGGGTCCTTTGGACACCATATATTTT	CASSLGPLDTIYF
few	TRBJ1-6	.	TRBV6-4	TGTGCCAGCAGTGAAATCTCAGGCTCACCCCTCCACTTT	CASSEISGSPLHF
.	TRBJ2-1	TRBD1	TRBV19	TGTGCCACCAGCCAGGGGGACAGGGGACGCAATGAGCAGTTCTTC	CATSQGDRGRNEQFF
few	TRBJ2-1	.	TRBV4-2	TGTGCCAGCAGCTTGGCATCGGAAAATGAGCAGTTCTTC	CASSLASENEQFF
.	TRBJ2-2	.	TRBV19	TGTGCCAGTGCCATCACTCAGGGTACCGGGGAGCTGTTTTTT	CASAITQGTGELFF
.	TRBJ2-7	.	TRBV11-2	TGTGCCAGCAGCTTATCATCAGGGTCCTACGAGCAGTACTTC	CASSLSSGSYEQYF